The T cell receptor beta chain under discussion was sequenced for a study of blood T cell repertoires in COVID-19. Study-wide background: Donors in the United States, Italy and Spain gave samples during acute or convalescent COVID-19.

V gave up 0 bases and J gave up 7 bases, with 14 bases separating them. Germline CDR1 reads SGHNT; CDR2 reads YYREEE (reference sequence). CDR3 length equals 15 residues. Method: immunoSEQ multiplex PCR; TCRdb's copy keeps in-frame clones and lacks some. The sample has approximately 120,000 clones; 65% to 90% are singletons. This sequence originates from a woman older than 75 with acute or convalescent COVID-19. Material: peripheral blood. This chain links TRBV5-4 with TRBJ2-1; D possibly corresponds to TRBD2 (6 bases). The CDR3 DNA sequence: TGTGCCAGCAGCTTGGTAGCCGCGGCGGGAAATGAGCAGTTCTTC. It is translated as CASSLVAAAGNEQFF.